The clone carrying this TCR beta chain was detected only once. This entry belongs to a study of T cell changes during pregnancy in multiple sclerosis. In germline, CDR1 is SGHVS, CDR2 FQNEAQ. The CDR3 has 13 residues. The V and J ends lost 5 bases and 4 bases respectively, with 9 bases between them. The assay was immunoSEQ multiplex PCR, and TCRdb's table has in-frame clones only and misses some. The sample lists around 70,000 clones; roughly 89% were seen once. The rearrangement links TRBV7-8 to TRBJ2-1; D remains ambiguous. The clonotype comes from a female donor with multiple sclerosis, enrolled in a pregnancy study. Sequenced material: peripheral blood, taken in the second trimester of pregnancy. This chain's CDR3 is CASSPPRYNEQFF. The CDR3 nucleotides read TGTGCCAGCAGCCCCCCGAGGTACAATGAGCAGTTCTTC.